The 30 T cell receptor beta chains listed next were all sequenced from one sample in a study of Graves' ophthalmopathy and Graves' hyperthyroidism. From RNA, the CDR3 regions of TCR beta chains were amplified and sequenced. HTBI primers were employed in first-round RT-PCR, then a second-round multiplex PCR followed. TCRdb used MiXCR to reprocess the multiplex PCR reads, holding one entry per CDR3 protein. The sample has some 160,000 distinct CDR3 sequences, roughly two fifths seen once. Material for sequencing was peripheral blood. These receptor sequences come from a man aged 25-40 years with Graves' ophthalmopathy.

This clonotype was found a few times. J is TRBJ2-7 and V is TRBV27; D is possibly TRBD2 (6 bases). The germline V gene encodes CDR1 MNHEY and CDR2 SMNVEV (reference sequence). There are 13 residues in the CDR3. V lost 2 bases to trimming and J lost 5 bases, with 10 bases between them. CDR3 protein: CASSLISGNEQYF. The CDR3 DNA reads as TGTGCCAGCAGTTTAATTAGCGGAAACGAGCAGTACTTC.

This clonotype occurred many times. V usage is TRBV5-1 and J usage is TRBJ2-2; no reliable D call. The CDR3 contains 15 residues. Germline CDR1 SGHRS, CDR2 YFSETQ. V lost 4 bases and J 6 bases, leaving 16 bases between the germline ends. This chain's CDR3 is CASSASVPPAGELFF. The CDR3, as DNA: TGCGCCAGCAGCGCTTCGGTGCCCCCCGCCGGGGAGCTGTTTTTT.

This clonotype was recorded many times. The V and J genes are TRBV2 and TRBJ2-7; 7 bases align to TRBD1. The CDR3 has 12 amino acids. The trim removed 9 bases at V and 5 bases at J, leaving 7 bases unmatched. The germline V gene has CDR1 SNHLY and CDR2 FYNNEI. Written as DNA, the CDR3 is TGTGCCAGTAAGACAGGGTTGGACGAGCAGTACTTC. Protein: CASKTGLDEQYF.

The table lists this clonotype with a few counts. The V call is TRBV7-3, the J call TRBJ2-5; TRBD2 matches at 11 bases. With V trimmed by 5 bases and J by 0 bases, 5 bases remained unmatched. This CDR3 is built from 16 residues. CDR1 SGHTA and CDR2 FQGTGA come from the germline V gene. CDR3 amino acids: CASSRGTSGYQETQYF. In DNA form, the CDR3 reads TGTGCCAGCAGCCGAGGGACTAGCGGTTACCAAGAGACCCAGTACTTC. The full variable domain, its missing parts supplied by reference TRBV7-3 and TRBJ2-5, is GAGVSQTPSNKVTEKGKYVELRCDPISGHTALYWYRQSLGQGPEFLIYFQGTGAADDSGLPNDRFFAVRPEGSVSTLKIQRTERGDSAVYLCASSRGTSGYQETQYFGPGTRLLVL.

The CDR3 is CASSWSSSYEQYF. For the CDR3, the DNA is TGTGCCAGCAGTTGGAGCAGCTCCTACGAGCAGTACTTC. The chain links TRBV6-5 to TRBJ2-7; D not certain. Trimming left V 4 bases short and J 0 bases short, with 7 bases between. Germline CDR1 reads MNHEY; CDR2 reads SVGAGI. CDR3 length: 13 residues.

V is TRBV20-1 and J is TRBJ2-7, with 7 bases identical to TRBD1. This CDR3 comprises 11 residues. Trimming took 5 bases from V and 5 from J; bases not matched to a gene: 3. Germline V CDR1 and CDR2: DFQATT, SNEGSKA (reference sequence). The CDR3 reads CSAAQGDEQYF. In nucleotides, the CDR3 is TGCAGTGCTGCCCAGGGGGACGAGCAGTACTTC.

This clonotype was picked up many times. V usage is TRBV28 and J usage is TRBJ2-7; 10 bases map to TRBD2. Losses at the gene ends were 1 base for V and 4 bases for J; bases not matched to a gene: 4. The CDR3 runs to 15 residues. From germline, CDR1 is MDHEN and CDR2 SYDVKM. The CDR3 region has the DNA TGTGCCAGCAGTTTATCGGCTAGCGGGAGTTACGAGCAGTACTTC. Amino acid sequence: CASSLSASGSYEQYF. Complete variable domain (other parts from reference TRBV28 and TRBJ2-7): DVKVTQSSRYLVKRTGEKVFLECVQDMDHENMFWYRQDPGLGLRLIYFSYDVKMKEKGDIPEGYSVSREKKERFSLILESASTNQTSMYLCASSLSASGSYEQYFGPGTRLTVT.

The chain combines TRBV28 with TRBJ1-2; D might be TRBD1 (6 bases). In germline, CDR1 is MDHEN, CDR2 SYDVKM. The length of the CDR3 is 14 residues. Trimming removed 6 bases from V and 2 bases from J, with 13 bases in between. CDR3 in amino acids: CASRYSGQNYGYTF. CDR3 coding DNA: TGTGCCAGCAGATATTCCGGACAGAACTATGGCTACACCTTC.

J is TRBJ2-4 and V is TRBV25-1, with D maybe TRBD2 (5 bases). Trimming removed 3 bases at V and 6 bases at J, with 9 bases between. The CDR3 contains 13 residues. Germline-derived CDR1 and CDR2 are MGHDK and SYGVNS. The CDR3 DNA is TGTGCCAGCAGTGAGGAGGATCGAAACATTCAGTACTTC. Translated, it gives CASSEEDRNIQYF.

This clonotype has a count of ten or more. V is TRBV15 and J is TRBJ2-5, with 9 nucleotides matching TRBD2. This CDR3 is built from 16 residues. The germline V gene encodes CDR1 LNHNV and CDR2 YYDKDF (reference sequence). J was trimmed by 4 bases and V by 0 bases; bases with no gene match: 6. In nucleotides, the CDR3 is TGTGCCACCAGCAGAGATGGGACTAGCTGGGGAGAGACCCAGTACTTC. Translation gives CATSRDGTSWGETQYF.

This clonotype came up many times. This chain uses TRBV20-1 with TRBJ2-7, with 11 bases fitting TRBD2. This CDR3 is 14 amino acids long. After removal of 3 bases from V and 7 bases from J, the junction contained 8 bases not matched to a gene. Germline loops: CDR1 DFQATT, CDR2 SNEGSKA (reference sequence). The CDR3 sequence: CSARTGTSGWEQYF. Written as DNA, the CDR3 is TGCAGTGCTAGGACCGGGACTAGCGGCTGGGAGCAGTACTTC.

In this sample, this clonotype turned up many times. V is TRBV30 and J is TRBJ2-6; possibly TRBD1 for D (5 bases). The CDR3 covers 15 residues. Germline CDR1 GTSNPN, CDR2 SVGIG (reference sequence). Trimming took 0 bases from V and 2 from J, leaving 8 bases between them. DNA of the CDR3: TGTGCCTGGAGTGTCCAGGGCGCTGGGGCCAACGTCCTGACTTTC. Translating it yields CAWSVQGAGANVLTF.

This clonotype was picked up many times. The chain employs TRBV24-1 and TRBJ2-5; 14 bases agree with TRBD2. V lost 3 bases and J lost 5; bases outside the gene matches: 7. Looked up from germline, CDR1 is KGHDR and CDR2 is SFDVKD. CDR3 length equals 17 residues. The CDR3 nucleotides read TGTGCCACCAGTGATCCCGGACTAGCGGGAGGTGGGGAGACCCAGTACTTC. Translating gives CATSDPGLAGGGETQYF.

The chain employs TRBV2 and TRBJ2-7; maybe TRBD2 (6 bases). The CDR3 spans 14 residues. Germline V gene sequence: CDR1 SNHLY, CDR2 FYNNEI. Trimming left V 2 bases short and J 2 bases short, with 10 bases between. The CDR3 region is CASSERGTTYEQYF. The CDR3 DNA follows: TGTGCCAGCAGTGAACGCGGGACGACCTACGAGCAGTACTTC.

This clonotype has ten or more counts. V usage is TRBV12-3 or TRBV12-4 and J usage is TRBJ2-7; 8 nucleotides align to TRBD2. J lost 2 bases, V lost 5 bases, and 2 bases had no gene match. The CDR3 spans 13 residues. As DNA, the CDR3 is TGTGCCAGCAGTCCGACTAGCGCCTACGAGCAGTACTTC. The encoded protein is CASSPTSAYEQYF.

The table lists this clonotype with many counts. The CDR3 coding sequence is TGTGCCTGGAGCCTTACAAGAGACACTGAAGCTTTCTTT. Amino acids: CAWSLTRDTEAFF. This chain joins TRBV30 and TRBJ1-1; no firm D call. CDR1 and CDR2 from the germline V gene are GTSNPN and SVGIG (reference sequence). V was clipped by 3 bases and J by 3 bases, with 11 bases between them. The CDR3 consists of 13 residues. The whole variable domain, filled in from reference TRBV30 and TRBJ1-1, reads SQTIHQWPATLVQPVGSPLSLECTVEGTSNPNLYWYRQAAGRGLQLLFYSVGIGQISSEVPQNLSASRPQDRQFILSSKKLLLSDSGFYLCAWSLTRDTEAFFGQGTRLTVV.

Ten or more counts support this clonotype. At one boundary the junction diverges from the germline segment, which might be a read error. The chain recombines TRBV30 with TRBJ2-7, with D possibly TRBD1 on 6 matching bases. Germline CDR1 GTSNPN, CDR2 SVGIG (reference sequence). CDR3 length equals 13 residues. CDR3 nucleotide sequence: TGTGCCCGGAGCTCCAACAGGGCTGGCGAGCAGTACTTC. Protein product: CARSSNRAGEQYF.

V and J are TRBV12-3 or TRBV12-4 and TRBJ2-2; weak D call: TRBD2 (6 bases). CDR3 length: 14 residues. V dropped 5 bases and J dropped 8 bases, with 15 bases sitting between them. The CDR3 loop reads CASSPGDSLGELFF. The CDR3 DNA sequence: TGTGCCAGCAGTCCTGGGGACTCTCTAGGGGAGCTGTTTTTT.

This clonotype appeared once. This chain's CDR3 is CASINEGGRYEQYF. The DNA for the CDR3 is TGTGCCAGCATCAACGAGGGTGGACGCTACGAGCAGTACTTC. The chain carries TRBV28 and TRBJ2-7; tentatively, D is TRBD2 (5 bases). This CDR3 comprises 14 residues. V lost 7 bases and J lost 3, with 16 bases in between. The germline V gene encodes CDR1 MDHEN and CDR2 SYDVKM.

This clonotype was detected ten times or more. The chain links TRBV28 to TRBJ1-3; D not resolved. This CDR3 region has 15 residues. CDR1 is MDHEN and CDR2 is SYDVKM in the germline V gene. V was pared by 5 bases and J by 0 bases, with 11 bases between. The CDR3: CASSPPRTSGNTIYF. CDR3 nucleotide sequence: TGTGCCAGCAGTCCCCCCCGGACCTCTGGAAACACCATATATTTT.

This chain uses TRBV7-2 with TRBJ1-2; D unresolved. V shed 6 bases and J shed 0 bases, with 8 bases lying between them. The CDR3 covers 13 residues. From germline, CDR1 is SGHTA and CDR2 FQGNSA. Written as DNA, the CDR3 is TGTGCCAGCAGTCCCGTGCCTAACTATGGCTACACCTTC. Its protein product is CASSPVPNYGYTF.

This clonotype has ten or more counts. This chain links TRBV6-1 with TRBJ1-5; 10 bases line up with TRBD1. J was trimmed by 1 base and V by 4 bases; bases with no gene match: 1. CDR3 length: 15 residues. CDR1 is MNHNS, CDR2 SASEGT, per germline. DNA for the CDR3: TGTGCCAGCAGTGGACAGGGGGCCAGCAATCAGCCCCAGCATTTT. This sequence encodes CASSGQGASNQPQHF.

This clonotype was seen a few times. The CDR3 coding sequence is TGTGCCAGCAGTTTAAGGGGGCTATACGAGCAGTACTTC. Translating gives CASSLRGLYEQYF. The chain has TRBV12-3 or TRBV12-4 and TRBJ2-7; TRBD1 matches 7 bases. V shed 2 bases and J 4 bases; nucleotides not matched to a gene: 2. There are 13 residues in the CDR3.

This clonotype has ten or more counts. The CDR3 DNA reads TGTGCCAGCAGCCCGGGGTCGGGTGTTGGTACCCAGTACTTC. It encodes CASSPGSGVGTQYF. The chain recombines TRBV7-2 with TRBJ2-5; tentative D call: TRBD2 (5 bases). The V end lost 5 bases, the J end lost 8 bases, and 18 bases lay between the germline ends. Germline values: CDR1 SGHTA, CDR2 FQGNSA. The CDR3 runs 14 residues.

This clonotype was recorded at least ten times. The chain is built from TRBV12-3 or TRBV12-4 and TRBJ2-7; D is possibly TRBD2 (6 bases). CDR3 length: 13 amino acids. V lost 5 bases and J 6 bases, leaving 14 bases between the germline ends. The CDR3 nucleotides read TGTGCCAGCAGTCCTCAACCGGGAGTCGAGCAGTACTTC. Residues: CASSPQPGVEQYF.

This clonotype was seen repeatedly, ten times or more. The chain has TRBV19 and TRBJ2-7; D is uncertain. V was trimmed by 3 bases and J by 0 bases, leaving 12 bases between them. CDR3 length: 15 residues. The V gene's germline CDR1 is LNHDA and CDR2 SQIVND (reference sequence). The CDR3, as DNA: TGTGCCAGTAGTATTTCACAGACTCGCTCCTACGAGCAGTACTTC. This sequence encodes CASSISQTRSYEQYF.

This clonotype came up many times. The V call is TRBV12-3 or TRBV12-4, the J call TRBJ1-1, with TRBD1 as a possible D gene (5 bases). The CDR3 sequence is 13 residues long. Trimming shortened V by 3 bases and J by 5 bases, and 10 bases separated the two germline ends. The CDR3 DNA reads TGTGCCAGCAGTTTTCGGGGCGCGACTGAAGCTTTCTTT. It encodes CASSFRGATEAFF.

This clonotype turned up a few times. The V gene is TRBV28, the J gene TRBJ1-5; tentatively, D is TRBD1 (5 bases). CDR3 length: 14 residues. Germline V lookup: CDR1 MDHEN, CDR2 SYDVKM. Trimming stripped 5 bases from V and 1 base from J, with 9 bases between. CDR3 in DNA: TGTGCCAGCAGTACAGGTGCCAGCAATCAGCCCCAGCATTTT. This translates into CASSTGASNQPQHF.

This clonotype was recorded at least ten times. The genes are TRBV28 and TRBJ2-7; 11 nucleotides align to TRBD2. There are 17 residues in the CDR3. The J segment lost 0 bases and the V segment lost 8 bases, leaving 12 bases of the junction unmatched. Germline values: CDR1 MDHEN, CDR2 SYDVKM. In DNA, the CDR3 is TGTGCCAGCGGAGTCCTAGCGGGAGGAAGGAGCTCCTACGAGCAGTACTTC. Translation gives CASGVLAGGRSSYEQYF.

This clonotype was picked up a small number of times. This chain links TRBV6-1 with TRBJ1-1, with a tentative D call TRBD1 (6 bases). The germline gives CDR1 MNHNS, CDR2 SASEGT. CDR3 length: 14 residues. The V end lost 9 bases, the J end lost 0 bases, and 14 bases lay between the germline ends. In DNA, the CDR3 is TGTGCCAGTTCGCAGGGGATTTTGAACACTGAAGCTTTCTTT. This gives the protein CASSQGILNTEAFF.